The 25 T cell receptor beta chains given below trace back to one sample, sequenced in a study of PD-L1 blockade in urothelial cancer. Time point noted: pretreatment peripheral blood. Assay: immunoSEQ multiplex PCR; the TCRdb copy retains only in-frame clones and omits some. Of about 49,000 clones listed, about four fifths are singletons. The sample here was PBMCs, taken around atezolizumab (anti-PD-L1) treatment. The source is a man aged 65-85 years with urothelial cancer.

The count of this clone is one. The chain is built from TRBV5-4 and TRBJ2-7; tentative D call: TRBD1 (6 bases). The CDR3 loop spans 17 amino acids. Germline CDR1 reads SGHNT; CDR2 reads YYREEE (reference sequence). V was cut by 1 base and J by 2 bases, with 19 bases left in between. CDR3 loop: CASSLRDNAYLTYEQYF. DNA for the CDR3: TGTGCCAGCAGCTTGAGGGACAACGCCTACCTTACCTACGAGCAGTACTTC.

The chain employs TRBV19 and TRBJ1-5; 10 bases line up with TRBD1. The CDR3 extends over 17 amino acids. J was trimmed by 1 base and V by 3 bases; bases with no gene match: 6. Germline CDR1 LNHDA, CDR2 SQIVND (reference sequence). The CDR3 DNA sequence: TGTGCCAGTAGTATTGGGACAGGGGCGAGGAGCAATCAGCCCCAGCATTTT. This translates into CASSIGTGARSNQPQHF.

This chain links TRBV7-2 with TRBJ2-5; D call uncertain. The CDR3 is 11 residues long. Looked up from germline, CDR1 is SGHTA and CDR2 is FQGNSA. The V end lost 5 bases, the J end lost 5 bases, and 6 bases lay between the germline ends. The CDR3 DNA follows: TGTGCCAGCAGCCGCCGGGAGACCCAGTACTTC. It specifies CASSRRETQYF.

The chain uses TRBV28 and TRBJ2-4; 8 positions agree with TRBD1. J gave up 0 bases and V 3 bases, and 4 bases lay outside the gene matches. The CDR3 loop spans 16 amino acids. CDR1 is MDHEN and CDR2 is SYDVKM in the germline V gene. CDR3 residues: CASSLQGAAAKNIQYF. In DNA form, the CDR3 reads TGTGCCAGCAGTTTGCAGGGGGCGGCAGCCAAAAACATTCAGTACTTC.

The chain couples TRBV5-1 to TRBJ1-1; tentative D call: TRBD1 (6 bases). Per the germline V gene, CDR1 is SGHRS and CDR2 is YFSETQ. CDR3 length: 14 residues. V shed 4 bases and J shed 2 bases, with 12 bases lying between them. The CDR3 here is CASSLPDRNTEAFF. Here the CDR3 DNA reads TGCGCCAGCAGCCTTCCGGACAGAAACACTGAAGCTTTCTTT.

The rearrangement uses TRBV11-2 and TRBJ2-1; TRBD2 matches 15 bases. The junction had 6 bases not matched to a gene; V was cut back by 4 bases and J by 8 bases. The CDR3 extends over 16 amino acids. CDR1 and CDR2 (germline): SGHAT, FQNNGV. The CDR3 DNA reads as TGTGCCAGCAGCTCCGGAGGGACTAGCGGGAGGTATGAGCAGTTCTTC. It is translated as CASSSGGTSGRYEQFF.

This chain uses TRBV6-1 with TRBJ2-5, with 7 bases fitting TRBD2. Germline assignment: CDR1 MNHNS and CDR2 SASEGT. V lost 4 bases to trimming and J lost 5 bases; unmatched junction nucleotides: 13. The CDR3 runs to 16 residues. The CDR3 reads CASSAPGGGTEETQYF. In nucleotides, the CDR3 is TGTGCCAGCAGTGCCCCCGGGGGAGGGACCGAGGAGACCCAGTACTTC.

The chain employs TRBV7-9 and TRBJ2-7; D is undetermined. Trimming removed 1 base from V and 5 bases from J, with 6 bases in between. Germline values: CDR1 SEHNR, CDR2 FQNEAQ (reference sequence). CDR3 length equals 12 residues. The CDR3 sequence is CASSLVSHEQYF. CDR3 nucleotide sequence: TGTGCCAGCAGCTTAGTAAGCCACGAGCAGTACTTC. Drawing the rest from reference TRBV7-9 and TRBJ2-7, the complete variable domain is DTGVSQNPRHKITKRGQNVTFRCDPISEHNRLYWYRQTLGQGPEFLTYFQNEAQLEKSRLLSDRFSAERPKGSFSTLEIQRTEQGDSAMYLCASSLVSHEQYFGPGTRLTVT.

This clone showed up just a few times. This chain joins TRBV10-1 and TRBJ2-2; a weak D match, TRBD2 (6 bases). Germline V gene data show CDR1 as WNHNN and CDR2 as SYGVQD (reference sequence). CDR3 length: 14 residues. The V end lost 4 bases, the J end lost 5 bases, and 11 bases lay between the germline ends. Here the CDR3 reads CASSALALTGELFF. DNA for the CDR3: TGCGCCAGCAGTGCTCTAGCGTTAACCGGGGAGCTGTTTTTT.

The chain combines TRBV5-1 with TRBJ2-1, with 7 nucleotides matching TRBD2. The CDR3 extends over 15 amino acids. Germline V gene data show CDR1 as SGHRS and CDR2 as YFSETQ. The V and J ends lost 4 bases and 6 bases, in that order; junction bases with no gene match: 10. The CDR3 sequence: CASSETSPTPNEQFF. CDR3 DNA sequence: TGCGCCAGCAGCGAGACTAGCCCAACCCCCAATGAGCAGTTCTTC.

The CDR3 region has the DNA TGTGCCAGCAGCCAAATCCCGGGAGGAAACACCATATATTTT. It codes for CASSQIPGGNTIYF. The chain carries TRBV7-9 and TRBJ1-3, with unresolved D. Trimming pared 5 bases from V and 4 bases from J, leaving 12 bases between. The CDR3 consists of 14 residues. CDR1 is SEHNR and CDR2 is FQNEAQ in the germline V gene (reference sequence).

The DNA for the CDR3 is TGTGCCAGCAGCCTAGGCGGGTGGAACATGAACACTGAAGCTTTCTTT. This encodes CASSLGGWNMNTEAFF. This chain uses TRBV7-9 with TRBJ1-1; D remains unclear. The germline V and J ends were trimmed by 5 bases and 0 bases, with 16 bases remaining between them. The CDR3 covers 16 residues. Germline V gives CDR1 SEHNR, CDR2 FQNEAQ (reference sequence).

The chain combines TRBV30 with TRBJ1-2, with 10 bases matching TRBD1. The CDR3 has 13 amino acids. CDR1 and CDR2 (germline): GTSNPN, SVGIG (reference sequence). V was clipped by 1 base and J by 5 bases; unmatched bases: 1. CDR3 DNA: TGTGCCTGGAGTGCGGGACAGGGGTATGGCTACACCTTC. Amino acid sequence: CAWSAGQGYGYTF. The full variable domain, completed using reference TRBV30 and TRBJ1-2, is SQTIHQWPATLVQPVGSPLSLECTVEGTSNPNLYWYRQAAGRGLQLLFYSVGIGQISSEVPQNLSASRPQDRQFILSSKKLLLSDSGFYLCAWSAGQGYGYTFGSGTRLTVV.

The rearrangement links TRBV28 to TRBJ1-4; D call uncertain. The CDR3 extends over 15 amino acids. CDR1 MDHEN and CDR2 SYDVKM come from the germline V gene. Trimming took 6 bases from V and 5 from J, leaving 16 bases between them. CDR3 region: CASRMAGVTNEKLFF. CDR3 bases: TGTGCCAGCAGAATGGCCGGAGTTACGAATGAAAAACTGTTTTTT.

V and J are TRBV5-6 and TRBJ2-3; TRBD2 agrees at 8 bases. The germline CDR1 and CDR2 sequences are SGHDT and YYEEEE. The CDR3 loop spans 14 amino acids. The V and J ends lost 3 bases and 3 bases, in that order; junction bases with no gene match: 3. The CDR3 nucleotides read TGTGCCAGCAGCTCTCTAGCGGGTACAGATACGCAGTATTTT. Translation gives CASSSLAGTDTQYF. The full variable domain, in which reference TRBV5-6 and TRBJ2-3 provide the parts outside the CDR3, is DAGVTQSPTHLIKTRGQQVTLRCSPKSGHDTVSWYQQALGQGPQFIFQYYEEEERQRGNFPDRFSGHQFPNYSSELNVNALLLGDSALYLCASSSLAGTDTQYFGPGTRLTVL.

The chain has TRBV4-2 and TRBJ2-1, with D tentatively TRBD1 (5 bases). CDR3 size: 16 residues. Germline loops: CDR1 LGHNA, CDR2 YNFKEQ. V was clipped by 1 base and J by 8 bases, with 18 bases between them. The CDR3 nucleotides are TGTGCCAGCAGCCAAGGCCCAGAGGCTGTCAGGGATGAGCAGTTCTTC. It yields the protein CASSQGPEAVRDEQFF.

V gene TRBV11-2 combines with J gene TRBJ2-3; 9 bases agree with TRBD2. V lost 1 base, J lost 0 bases, and 5 bases stayed unmatched. The germline V gene has CDR1 SGHAT and CDR2 FQNNGV. CDR3 length: 17 residues. CDR3 loop: CASSLVLAGSSTDTQYF. Here the CDR3 DNA reads TGTGCCAGCAGCTTAGTCCTAGCGGGGAGTAGCACAGATACGCAGTATTTT.

The chain has TRBV4-1 and TRBJ1-2, with D possibly TRBD1 on 6 matching bases. The V gene's germline CDR1 is MGHRA and CDR2 YSYEKL. Between the trimmed V and J ends, which lost 0 bases and 4 bases, there was a span of 18 bases. The CDR3 extends over 17 amino acids. For the CDR3, the DNA is TGCGCCAGCAGCCAAGATGGGACACCTTTAAACGGCTATGGCTACACCTTC. Protein sequence: CASSQDGTPLNGYGYTF.

The V and J genes are TRBV2 and TRBJ2-1; TRBD2 aligns across 7 bases. This CDR3 contains 15 residues. The junction had 13 bases not matched to a gene; V was cut back by 7 bases and J by 7 bases. CDR1 and CDR2 from the germline V gene are SNHLY and FYNNEI. The CDR3 loop reads CASTPTSNNQNEQFF. DNA of the CDR3: TGTGCCAGCACGCCGACTAGCAATAATCAAAATGAGCAGTTCTTC.

The chain links TRBV5-1 to TRBJ2-3, with 7 bases that match TRBD2. CDR1 and CDR2 from the germline V gene are SGHRS and YFSETQ. This CDR3 comprises 14 residues. Losses at the gene ends were 0 bases for V and 3 bases for J; bases not matched to a gene: 1. CDR3 protein: CASSLAGGTDTQYF. DNA for the CDR3: TGCGCCAGCAGCTTGGCGGGGGGAACAGATACGCAGTATTTT.

The J gene is TRBJ2-1, the V gene TRBV5-1, with 15 bases identical to TRBD2. V was pared by 5 bases and J by 9 bases, with 9 bases of the junction left unmatched. CDR3 length: 16 residues. Germline CDR1 SGHRS, CDR2 YFSETQ. The CDR3 region has the DNA TGCGCCAGCAGTCTGGGACTAGCGGGAGGAGTGGGTGAGCAGTTCTTC. It is translated as CASSLGLAGGVGEQFF.

The V gene is TRBV9, the J gene TRBJ2-7, with 12 bases that match TRBD2. The CDR3 extends over 14 amino acids. V dropped 4 bases and J dropped 6; count of bases not matched to a gene: 5. From germline, CDR1 is SGDLS and CDR2 YYNGEE. CDR3 bases: TGTGCCAGCAGCAGACTAGCGGGAGCCCGCGAGCAGTACTTC. The encoded protein is CASSRLAGAREQYF.

V usage is TRBV19 and J usage is TRBJ2-1; 9 bases fit TRBD1. Looked up from germline, CDR1 is LNHDA and CDR2 is SQIVND (reference sequence). There are 14 residues in the CDR3. J lost 7 bases, V lost 7 bases, and 8 bases had no gene match. The CDR3 sequence: CASTGQGQNNEQFF. CDR3 nucleotide sequence: TGTGCCAGTACCGGACAGGGGCAAAATAATGAGCAGTTCTTC. The variable domain in full, completed from reference TRBV19 and TRBJ2-1, reads DGGITQSPKYLFRKEGQNVTLSCEQNLNHDAMYWYRQDPGQGLRLIYYSQIVNDFQKGDIAEGYSVSREKKESFPLTVTSAQKNPTAFYLCASTGQGQNNEQFFGPGTRLTVL.

The rearrangement uses TRBV6-1 and TRBJ2-5; D possibly corresponds to TRBD2 (6 bases). The CDR3 has 15 amino acids. Germline V CDR1 and CDR2: MNHNS, SASEGT. Trimming took 4 bases from V and 2 from J, leaving 14 bases between them. DNA of the CDR3: TGTGCCAGCAGTGTCCTAGGGACTCGACAAGAGACCCAGTACTTC. This sequence encodes CASSVLGTRQETQYF.

The rearrangement joins TRBV7-9 to TRBJ1-1, with 10 bases fitting TRBD1. V lost 5 bases and J lost 3; bases outside the gene matches: 6. CDR3 length equals 15 residues. Germline assignment: CDR1 SEHNR and CDR2 FQNEAQ (reference sequence). CDR3 DNA: TGTGCCAGCAGCGTAACCGGGACAGGGGACACTGAAGCTTTCTTT. Translating gives CASSVTGTGDTEAFF.